The 26 T cell receptor beta chains below all came from one sample that was sequenced in a study of shared clonotypes between healthy human individuals. Using immunoSEQ multiplex PCR, the repertoire was profiled, and TCRdb retains in-frame clones only, with some absent. The table shows 1,500,000 or so clones, with just under 99% occurring only once. Sample: naive CD4+ T cells sorted from blood. The subset here: CD45RA+ positively selected. These receptor sequences come from a man aged 25-40 years in good health.

On this clone: The same CDR3 arises from other DNA sequences in this sample as well. This chain joins TRBV5-1 and TRBJ2-3; D gene unclear. Germline V gives CDR1 SGHRS, CDR2 YFSETQ. Trimming removed 0 bases from V and 3 bases from J, with 5 bases in between. This CDR3 region has 13 residues. CDR3 DNA sequence: TGCGCCAGCAGCTTGGGACGGACAGATACGCAGTATTTT. It yields the protein CASSLGRTDTQYF.

The V call is TRBV6-4, the J call TRBJ2-6; TRBD1 matches at 8 bases. Trimming removed 9 bases from V and 0 bases from J; junction bases left unmatched: 19. The CDR3 contains 20 residues. Per germline, CDR1 MRHNA and CDR2 SNTAGT. The CDR3 here is CARDRERRGRAHSGANVLTF. CDR3 DNA: TGTGCCAGGGACAGGGAAAGGAGAGGACGGGCCCACTCTGGGGCCAACGTCCTGACTTTC.

The rearrangement joins TRBV15 to TRBJ1-1; the D is unclear. The CDR3 contains 13 residues. Germline CDR1 and CDR2: LNHNV and YYDKDF (reference sequence). V was shortened by 5 bases and J by 1 base, with 8 bases between the two germline ends. The CDR3, as DNA: TGTGCCACCAGCCTACCCCCGAACACTGAAGCTTTCTTT. It yields the protein CATSLPPNTEAFF.

As for this clone: The same CDR3 can be traced to other DNA sequences in this sample. The CDR3 is CASSAGLAGGPYEQYF. The CDR3 DNA reads as TGTGCCAGCAGCGCCGGACTAGCGGGAGGACCCTACGAGCAGTACTTC. The chain joins TRBV9 to TRBJ2-7; 14 bases match TRBD2. Germline V gene lookup returns CDR1 SGDLS and CDR2 YYNGEE. The CDR3 totals 16 residues. The V segment lost 3 bases and the J segment 2 bases; nucleotides outside the gene matches: 4.

The CDR3 region is CASSSRQEASYEQYF. The CDR3 region has the DNA TGTGCCAGCAGCTCCCGACAGGAAGCCTCCTACGAGCAGTACTTC. The J gene is TRBJ2-7, the V gene TRBV7-2, with D perhaps matching TRBD1 (6 bases). The CDR3 runs to 15 residues. The germline gives CDR1 SGHTA, CDR2 FQGNSA. The V end was cut by 4 bases, the J end by 0 bases, with 13 bases between.

The chain is built from TRBV7-3 and TRBJ2-2; D is unresolved. This CDR3 comprises 15 residues. The germline CDR1 and CDR2 sequences are SGHTA and FQGTGA. Deletions cut 5 bases from V and 1 base from J, with 11 bases between. This CDR3 is CASSPGWGNTGELFF. In DNA form, the CDR3 reads TGTGCCAGCAGCCCCGGCTGGGGGAACACCGGGGAGCTGTTTTTT. Full variable domain (remainder filled in from reference TRBV7-3 and TRBJ2-2): GAGVSQTPSNKVTEKGKYVELRCDPISGHTALYWYRQSLGQGPEFLIYFQGTGAADDSGLPNDRFFAVRPEGSVSTLKIQRTERGDSAVYLCASSPGWGNTGELFFGEGSRLTVL.

The chain carries TRBV9 and TRBJ2-5; 8 bases map to TRBD2. The CDR3 contains 14 residues. CDR1 and CDR2 from the germline V gene are SGDLS and YYNGEE. J gave up 5 bases and V 2 bases, and 5 bases lay outside the gene matches. For the CDR3, the DNA is TGTGCCAGCAGCGTGGGGAGCGGGAGTGAGACCCAGTACTTC. The encoded protein is CASSVGSGSETQYF.

The chain has TRBV28 and TRBJ1-5; a possible D gene is TRBD1 (5 bases). Germline CDR1 and CDR2: MDHEN and SYDVKM. This CDR3 has 16 residues. Trimming took off 3 bases at V and 6 bases at J, with 18 bases between the two ends. The CDR3 sequence: CASSFHILSGFQPQHF. Here the CDR3 DNA reads TGTGCCAGCAGTTTCCATATCCTTTCAGGGTTTCAGCCCCAGCATTTT.

J is TRBJ2-1 and V is TRBV7-9; 9 bases match TRBD2. Germline V gives CDR1 SEHNR, CDR2 FQNEAQ (reference sequence). This CDR3 region has 15 residues. J gave up 8 bases and V 1 base, and 6 bases lay outside the gene matches. As DNA, the CDR3 is TGTGCCAGCAGCTTAGGTAGCGGGAGTTTCGATGAGCAGTTCTTC. This translates into CASSLGSGSFDEQFF.

The rearrangement uses TRBV6-1 and TRBJ2-7; 9 bases map to TRBD2. J gave up 4 bases and V 2 bases, and 0 bases lay outside the gene matches. Germline V lookup: CDR1 MNHNS, CDR2 SASEGT. The CDR3 length is 13 residues. The CDR3 spells CASSETSGYEQYF. The CDR3, as DNA: TGTGCCAGCAGTGAAACTAGCGGGTACGAGCAGTACTTC.

This chain joins TRBV6-6 and TRBJ1-2, with TRBD1 matching over 7 bases. Germline CDR1 and CDR2: MNHNY and SVGAGI (reference sequence). Germline trimming cut 6 bases from V and 4 bases from J; bases unmatched to any gene: 2. The CDR3 has 12 amino acids. This CDR3 reads CASSRDSYGYTF. In DNA form, the CDR3 reads TGTGCCAGCAGCCGGGACAGCTATGGCTACACCTTC.

The rearrangement joins TRBV6-1 to TRBJ2-2; TRBD1 is a possible D gene (5 bases). The germline V gene has CDR1 MNHNS and CDR2 SASEGT. V was trimmed by 2 bases and J by 6 bases, leaving 10 bases between them. The CDR3 sequence is 14 residues long. CDR3: CASSEQGAAGELFF. CDR3 bases: TGTGCCAGCAGTGAACAGGGCGCGGCCGGGGAGCTGTTTTTT.

The V and J genes are TRBV5-6 and TRBJ1-3, with no clear D. CDR1 is SGHDT and CDR2 is YYEEEE in the germline V gene. Trimming removed 4 bases from V and 2 bases from J, with 7 bases in between. The CDR3 totals 13 residues. Written as DNA, the CDR3 is TGTGCCAGCAGCCTGATAACTGGAAACACCATATATTTT. Amino acid sequence: CASSLITGNTIYF. The variable domain in full, with the rest retrieved from reference TRBV5-6 and TRBJ1-3, is DAGVTQSPTHLIKTRGQQVTLRCSPKSGHDTVSWYQQALGQGPQFIFQYYEEEERQRGNFPDRFSGHQFPNYSSELNVNALLLGDSALYLCASSLITGNTIYFGEGSWLTVV.

The rearrangement joins TRBV29-1 to TRBJ2-7; D is ambiguous. The CDR3 runs 11 residues. V was shortened by 7 bases and J by 4 bases, with 11 bases between the two germline ends. Germline lookup yields CDR1 SQVTM and CDR2 ANQGSEA. The CDR3 here is CSGQVQYEQYF. CDR3 nucleotides: TGCAGCGGGCAGGTCCAGTACGAGCAGTACTTC.

The chain couples TRBV5-6 to TRBJ2-2; D uncertain. This CDR3 has 13 amino acids. The germline gives CDR1 SGHDT, CDR2 YYEEEE. V was trimmed by 0 bases and J by 9 bases, leaving 9 bases between them. CDR3 sequence: CASSLDPARELFF. CDR3 coding DNA: TGTGCCAGCAGCTTGGATCCGGCACGGGAGCTGTTTTTT. Full variable domain (missing parts from reference TRBV5-6 and TRBJ2-2): DAGVTQSPTHLIKTRGQQVTLRCSPKSGHDTVSWYQQALGQGPQFIFQYYEEEERQRGNFPDRFSGHQFPNYSSELNVNALLLGDSALYLCASSLDPARELFFGEGSRLTVL.

The chain employs TRBV29-1 and TRBJ2-3, with 7 bases aligning to TRBD2. There are 13 residues in the CDR3. Per the germline V gene, CDR1 is SQVTM and CDR2 is ANQGSEA. Trimming at V came to 7 bases and at J to 0 bases, leaving 4 bases not matched to a gene. Here the CDR3 DNA reads TGCAGCGATGGGGGGGTGAGCACAGATACGCAGTATTTT. It is translated as CSDGGVSTDTQYF.

The V and J genes are TRBV11-2 and TRBJ2-7; D remains unclear. V was trimmed by 0 bases and J by 6 bases, leaving 15 bases between them. The germline V gene encodes CDR1 SGHAT and CDR2 FQNNGV. The CDR3 contains 15 residues. CDR3 in amino acids: CASSLESTGNFEQYF. In DNA, the CDR3 is TGTGCCAGCAGCTTAGAGAGTACCGGTAATTTCGAGCAGTACTTC.

The V call is TRBV6-1, the J call TRBJ2-7; D unclear. The CDR3 is 12 amino acids. With 6 bases removed from V and 3 bases from J, the gap between germline ends came to 9 bases. Germline CDR1 and CDR2: MNHNS and SASEGT. The CDR3 bases are TGTGCCAGCAGCAACGCCTACTACGAGCAGTACTTC. It yields the protein CASSNAYYEQYF.

This sequence joins TRBV6-6 and TRBJ1-1; 9 nucleotides agree with TRBD1. Germline trimming cut 5 bases from V and 4 bases from J; bases unmatched to any gene: 5. CDR1 is MNHNY and CDR2 is SVGAGI in the germline V gene (reference sequence). CDR3 length equals 14 residues. The CDR3 DNA is TGTGCCAGCAGTGGACAGGGGAGCATCACTGAAGCTTTCTTT. As protein: CASSGQGSITEAFF.

In nucleotides, the CDR3 is TGTGCCAGCAGCTCGCGATTTCTTGCCGCGTCTATTCAGTACTTC. Amino acid sequence: CASSSRFLAASIQYF. The J gene is TRBJ2-4, the V gene TRBV7-8, with D hard to call. The CDR3 has 15 residues. CDR1 SGHVS and CDR2 FQNEAQ come from the germline V gene. The ends were cut back, 4 bases at V and 10 bases at J, with 20 bases in the middle.

The chain combines TRBV15 with TRBJ2-7; D perhaps matches TRBD1 (6 bases). Germline V gives CDR1 LNHNV, CDR2 YYDKDF (reference sequence). V dropped 8 bases and J dropped 0 bases, with 11 bases sitting between them. The CDR3 contains 13 residues. The CDR3 DNA reads TGTGCCACCCGGACAGCAAGCTCCTACGAGCAGTACTTC. This translates into CATRTASSYEQYF.

V gene TRBV27 combines with J gene TRBJ2-7, with D perhaps TRBD1 (5 bases). The CDR3 contains 12 residues. Per the germline V gene, CDR1 is MNHEY and CDR2 is SMNVEV (reference sequence). Trimming cost V 3 bases and J 7 bases, with 10 bases left between them. DNA for the CDR3: TGTGCCAGCAGTTTGGCAGGGCGAGAGCAGTACTTC. Its translation: CASSLAGREQYF.

The rearrangement joins TRBV18 to TRBJ1-1; tentatively, D is TRBD1 (5 bases). The CDR3 is 15 residues long. Germline V lookup: CDR1 KGHSH, CDR2 LQKENI. V lost 4 bases and J lost 4, with 16 bases in between. CDR3 bases: TGTGCCAGCTCACGGGATGGGGGGTCTGCCACTGAAGCTTTCTTT. Its translation: CASSRDGGSATEAFF.

This chain links TRBV29-1 with TRBJ2-7, with TRBD2 identical over 8 bases. CDR1 is SQVTM, CDR2 ANQGSEA, per germline. The CDR3 spans 12 residues. V trimming: 7 bases; J trimming: 0 bases; junction bases outside the gene matches: 2. In nucleotides, the CDR3 is TGCAGCGCGGGGGGGCCCTCCTACGAGCAGTACTTC. Amino acids: CSAGGPSYEQYF.

V usage is TRBV28 and J usage is TRBJ1-5; D not resolved. CDR1 and CDR2 from the germline V gene are MDHEN and SYDVKM. The CDR3 spans 14 residues. Trimming left V 8 bases short and J 7 bases short, with 18 bases between. CDR3 nucleotide sequence: TGTGCCAGCGGGATTTCGGTGTCTCTCCAGCCCCAGCATTTT. Translation gives CASGISVSLQPQHF.

The chain has TRBV7-9 and TRBJ1-4; D gene ambiguous. CDR3 size: 13 residues. CDR1 SEHNR and CDR2 FQNEAQ come from the germline V gene (reference sequence). Trimming pared 3 bases from V and 7 bases from J, leaving 9 bases between. CDR3 sequence (DNA): TGTGCCAGCAGCTTGGACTCTAGTGAAAAACTGTTTTTT. Residues: CASSLDSSEKLFF.